This T cell receptor beta chain was documented in a study of blood T cell repertoires in COVID-19. Study-level information: COVID-19 samples, acute and convalescent, were from the United States, Italy and Spain. T cells, B-cell-depleted T cells, or PBMCs provided the cDNA or gDNA that served as material.

The repertoire was sequenced with immunoSEQ multiplex PCR; TCRdb's copy has only in-frame clones and lacks some. The sample has some 42,000 clones, around nine tenths seen once. CDR1 and CDR2 from the germline V gene are SGDLS and YYNGEE. This CDR3 spans 12 amino acids. V was trimmed by 2 bases and J by 3 bases, leaving 2 bases between them. V and J are TRBV9 and TRBJ2-2; D remains unclear. The sequenced material came from peripheral blood. The TCR was taken from a human donor in a cohort sampled during active COVID-19. In DNA, the CDR3 is TGTGCCAGCAGCGTCGACACCGGGGAGCTGTTTTTT. Amino acids: CASSVDTGELFF.